This T cell receptor (beta chain) was recorded in a study of read filtering for tumor transcriptome and immune sequencing. Background on the study: TCR-mapped reads were about 3.5 to 10.27 million with IR-seq versus about 85 to 1,300 with RNA-seq.

Germline V gene lookup returns CDR1 KGHSH and CDR2 LQKENI. The CDR3 covers 16 residues. J gave up 4 bases and V 3 bases, and 10 bases lay outside the gene matches. Broader study findings: Correlation between methods rose after single-read clonotypes were removed.

This clonotype was detected only a few times. Its antigen is unidentified. From 300 to 400 ng of RNA, a library with molecular barcoded alpha/delta and beta/gamma adaptors was made. TCRdb re-called the reads through MiXCR, storing one row per CDR3 protein. Here the sample spans approximately 90,000 distinct CDR3 sequences, about a fifth being singletons. Sequencing used a population of CD138-negative cells sorted from bone marrow. V usage is TRBV18 and J usage is TRBJ2-7, with 9 bases identical to TRBD1. The sequence was collected from a donor aged 40 or older with multiple myeloma. CDR3: CASSPPDRGGLYEQYF. DNA for the CDR3: TGTGCCAGCTCACCCCCGGACAGGGGAGGGCTTTACGAGCAGTACTTC.